The present T cell receptor beta chain was sequenced within a study of beta chain features in type 1 diabetes. On the study more broadly: Patients were similar to healthy donors in age and gender (as well as in cell yields). Whole-study findings and limits: Among patients with Type 1 diabetes, TCRB CDR3s were moderately but significantly shorter in every one of the four CD4+ subsets.

Trimming at V came to 6 bases and at J to 8 bases, leaving 13 bases not matched to a gene. This CDR3 has 15 amino acids. Germline CDR1 WNHNN, CDR2 SYGVQD (reference sequence). Every isolated RNA sample was fully reverse transcribed, so sequencing captured expressed TCRB transcripts. Some clones are missing from TCRdb's copy, which holds only in-frame ones; the method was immunoSEQ multiplex PCR. The table lists about 370,000 clones, over 8.5% of them singletons. A single heparinised blood sample, averaging about 100 mL, was obtained per donor. Turning to this clone: Antigen specificity is unknown.

This clonotype was obtained from a man aged 30-40 years with type 1 diabetes. Sequencing input: central memory CD4+ T cells from blood. The chain uses TRBV10-1 and TRBJ2-3; 8 bases are shared with TRBD2. The CDR3 reads CASSPRGGREATQYF. The CDR3, as DNA: TGCGCCAGCAGCCCTCGGGGCGGGCGGGAGGCTACGCAGTATTTT.